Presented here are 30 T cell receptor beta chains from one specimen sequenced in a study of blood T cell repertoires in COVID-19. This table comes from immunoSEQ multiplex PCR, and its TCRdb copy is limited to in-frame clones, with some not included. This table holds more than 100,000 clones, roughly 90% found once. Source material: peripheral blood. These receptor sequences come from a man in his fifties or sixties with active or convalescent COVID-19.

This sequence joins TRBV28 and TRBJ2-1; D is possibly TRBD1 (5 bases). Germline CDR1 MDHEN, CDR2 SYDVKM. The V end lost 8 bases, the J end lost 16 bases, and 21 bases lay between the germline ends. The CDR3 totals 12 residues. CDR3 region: CASSRTTGPHFF. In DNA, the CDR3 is TGTGCCAGCTCCCGGACAACAGGTCCCCATTTCTTC.

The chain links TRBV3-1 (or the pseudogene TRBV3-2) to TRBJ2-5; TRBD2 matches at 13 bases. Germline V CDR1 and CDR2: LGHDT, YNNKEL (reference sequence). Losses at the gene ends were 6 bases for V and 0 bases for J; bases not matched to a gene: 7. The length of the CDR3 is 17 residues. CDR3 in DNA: TGTGCCAGCAGTCCACCGGGGACTAGCGGGGACCAAGAGACCCAGTACTTC. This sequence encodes CASSPPGTSGDQETQYF.

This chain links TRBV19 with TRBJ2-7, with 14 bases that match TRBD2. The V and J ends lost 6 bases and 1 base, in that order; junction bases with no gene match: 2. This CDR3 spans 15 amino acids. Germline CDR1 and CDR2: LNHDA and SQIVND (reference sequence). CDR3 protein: CASSWTSGRSYEQYF. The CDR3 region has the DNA TGTGCCAGTAGCTGGACTAGCGGGAGGTCCTACGAGCAGTACTTC. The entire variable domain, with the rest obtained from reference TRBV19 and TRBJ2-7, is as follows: DGGITQSPKYLFRKEGQNVTLSCEQNLNHDAMYWYRQDPGQGLRLIYYSQIVNDFQKGDIAEGYSVSREKKESFPLTVTSAQKNPTAFYLCASSWTSGRSYEQYFGPGTRLTVT.

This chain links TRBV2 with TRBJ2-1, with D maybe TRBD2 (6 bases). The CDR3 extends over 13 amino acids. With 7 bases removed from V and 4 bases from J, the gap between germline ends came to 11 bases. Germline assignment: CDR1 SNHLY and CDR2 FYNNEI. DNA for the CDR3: TGTGCCAGCACTACGGGACTGTACAATGAGCAGTTCTTC. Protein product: CASTTGLYNEQFF.

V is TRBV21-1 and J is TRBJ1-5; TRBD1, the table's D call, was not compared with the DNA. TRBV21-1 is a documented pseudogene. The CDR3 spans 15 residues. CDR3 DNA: TGTGCCAGCAGCAATAGGGGTTCCCCCAATCAGCCCCAGCATTTT. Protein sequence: CASSNRGSPNQPQHF.

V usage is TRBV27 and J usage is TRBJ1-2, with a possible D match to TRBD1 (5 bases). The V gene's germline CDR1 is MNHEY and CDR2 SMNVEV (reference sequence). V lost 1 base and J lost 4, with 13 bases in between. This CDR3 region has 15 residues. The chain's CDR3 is CASSLYGQGIYGYTF. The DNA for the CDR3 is TGTGCCAGCAGTTTATACGGTCAGGGCATCTATGGCTACACCTTC.

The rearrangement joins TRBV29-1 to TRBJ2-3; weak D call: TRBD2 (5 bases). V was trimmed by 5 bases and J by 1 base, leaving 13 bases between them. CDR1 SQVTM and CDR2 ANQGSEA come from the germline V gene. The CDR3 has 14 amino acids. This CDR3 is CSVLGVEGTDTQYF. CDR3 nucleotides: TGCAGCGTTTTAGGCGTGGAGGGCACAGATACGCAGTATTTT.

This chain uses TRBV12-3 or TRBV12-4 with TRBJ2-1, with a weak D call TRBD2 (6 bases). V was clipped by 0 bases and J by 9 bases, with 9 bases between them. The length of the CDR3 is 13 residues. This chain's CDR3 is CASSLALGGEQFF. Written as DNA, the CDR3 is TGTGCCAGCAGTTTAGCCCTGGGGGGTGAGCAGTTCTTC.

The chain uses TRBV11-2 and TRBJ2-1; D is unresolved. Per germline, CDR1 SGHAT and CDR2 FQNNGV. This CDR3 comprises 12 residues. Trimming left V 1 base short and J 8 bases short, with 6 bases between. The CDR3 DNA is TGTGCCAGCAGCTTAGTAGCACATGAGCAGTTCTTC. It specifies CASSLVAHEQFF.

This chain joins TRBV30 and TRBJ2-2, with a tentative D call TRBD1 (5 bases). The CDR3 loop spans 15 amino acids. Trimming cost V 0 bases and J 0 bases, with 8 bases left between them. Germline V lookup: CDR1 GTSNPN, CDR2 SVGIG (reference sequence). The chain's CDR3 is CAWSVGAANTGELFF. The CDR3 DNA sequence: TGTGCCTGGAGTGTTGGGGCAGCGAACACCGGGGAGCTGTTTTTT.

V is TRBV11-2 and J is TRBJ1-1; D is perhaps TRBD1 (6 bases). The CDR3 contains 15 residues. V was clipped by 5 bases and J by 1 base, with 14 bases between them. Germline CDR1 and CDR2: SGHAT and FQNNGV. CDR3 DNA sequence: TGTGCCAGCAGCACGACCGGACAGACGAACACTGAAGCTTTCTTT. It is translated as CASSTTGQTNTEAFF. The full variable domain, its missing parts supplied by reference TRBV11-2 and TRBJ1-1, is EAGVAQSPRYKIIEKRQSVAFWCNPISGHATLYWYQQILGQGPKLLIQFQNNGVVDDSQLPKDRFSAERLKGVDSTLKIQPAKLEDSAVYLCASSTTGQTNTEAFFGQGTRLTVV.

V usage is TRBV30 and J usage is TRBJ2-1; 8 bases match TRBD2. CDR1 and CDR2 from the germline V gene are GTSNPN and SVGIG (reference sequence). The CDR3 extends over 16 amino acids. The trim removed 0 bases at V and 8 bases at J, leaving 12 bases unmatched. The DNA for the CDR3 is TGTGCCTGGAGTGTCGGGGGGGCAGGGATCCGTGATGAGCAGTTCTTC. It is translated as CAWSVGGAGIRDEQFF.

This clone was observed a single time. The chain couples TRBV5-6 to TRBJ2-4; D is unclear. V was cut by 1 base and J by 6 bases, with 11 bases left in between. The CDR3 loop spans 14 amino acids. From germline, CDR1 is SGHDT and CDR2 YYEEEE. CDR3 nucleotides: TGTGCCAGCAGCTTGCGGGTCCCTCTAAACATTCAGTACTTC. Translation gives CASSLRVPLNIQYF.

CDR3 in amino acids: CATSPQSGVVTDTQYF. The CDR3 coding sequence is TGTGCCACCAGCCCCCAGTCGGGAGTGGTTACAGATACGCAGTATTTT. V gene TRBV15 combines with J gene TRBJ2-3; tentatively, D is TRBD2 (6 bases). The V gene lost 5 bases and the J gene lost 3 bases, with 18 bases spanning the gap. From germline, CDR1 is LNHNV and CDR2 YYDKDF (reference sequence). The CDR3 has 16 amino acids. The variable domain in full, completed from reference TRBV15 and TRBJ2-3, reads DAMVIQNPRYQVTQFGKPVTLSCSQTLNHNVMYWYQQKSSQAPKLLFHYYDKDFNNEADTPDNFQSRRPNTSFCFLDIRSPGLGDTAMYLCATSPQSGVVTDTQYFGPGTRLTVL.

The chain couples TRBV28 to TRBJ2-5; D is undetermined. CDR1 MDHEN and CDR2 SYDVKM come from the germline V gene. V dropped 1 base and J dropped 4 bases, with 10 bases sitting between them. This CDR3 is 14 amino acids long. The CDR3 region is CASSLSWPPETQYF. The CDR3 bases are TGTGCCAGCAGTTTATCTTGGCCCCCAGAGACCCAGTACTTC.

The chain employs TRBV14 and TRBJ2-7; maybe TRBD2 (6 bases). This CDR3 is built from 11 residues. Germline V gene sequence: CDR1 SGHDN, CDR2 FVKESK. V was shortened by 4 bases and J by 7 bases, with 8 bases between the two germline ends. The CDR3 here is CASSRGVEQYF. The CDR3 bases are TGTGCCAGCAGCCGGGGGGTTGAGCAGTACTTC.

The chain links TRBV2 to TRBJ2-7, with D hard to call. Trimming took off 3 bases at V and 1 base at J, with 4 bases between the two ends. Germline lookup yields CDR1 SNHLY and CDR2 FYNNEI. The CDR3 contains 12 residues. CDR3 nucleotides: TGTGCCAGCAGTGACAGGTCCTACGAGCAGTACTTC. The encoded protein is CASSDRSYEQYF.

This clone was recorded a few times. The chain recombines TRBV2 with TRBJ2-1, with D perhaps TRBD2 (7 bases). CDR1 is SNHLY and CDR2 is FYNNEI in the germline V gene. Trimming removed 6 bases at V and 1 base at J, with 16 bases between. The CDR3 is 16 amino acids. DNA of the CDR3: TGTGCCAGCAGCGGGCCGCGGGGGCTGTCCTACAATGAGCAGTTCTTC. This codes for CASSGPRGLSYNEQFF.

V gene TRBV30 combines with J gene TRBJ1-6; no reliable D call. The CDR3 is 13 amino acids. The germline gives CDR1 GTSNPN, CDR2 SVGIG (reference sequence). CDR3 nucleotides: TGTGCAGCAGAGACAAGCTATAATTCACCCCTCCACTTT. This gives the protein CAAETSYNSPLHF.

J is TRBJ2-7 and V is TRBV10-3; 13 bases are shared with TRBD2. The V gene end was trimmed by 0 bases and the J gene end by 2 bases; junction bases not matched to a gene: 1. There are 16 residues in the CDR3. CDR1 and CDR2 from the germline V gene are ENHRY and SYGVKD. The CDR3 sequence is CAISESTSGGAYEQYF. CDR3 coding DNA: TGTGCCATCAGTGAGTCAACTAGCGGGGGGGCCTACGAGCAGTACTTC.

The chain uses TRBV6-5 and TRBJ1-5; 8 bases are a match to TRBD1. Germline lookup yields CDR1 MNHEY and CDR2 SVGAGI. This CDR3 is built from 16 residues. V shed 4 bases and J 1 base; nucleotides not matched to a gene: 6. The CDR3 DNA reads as TGTGCCAGCAGTTTTTCAGGGGGCGCGAGCAATCAGCCCCAGCATTTT. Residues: CASSFSGGASNQPQHF.

The CDR3 DNA follows: TGTGCCAGCAGCCGCACCACAGGGGAAAAACTGTTTTTT. It is translated as CASSRTTGEKLFF. The chain links TRBV12-3 or TRBV12-4 to TRBJ1-4; the D gene is possibly TRBD1 (6 bases). Trimming removed 6 bases from V and 8 bases from J, with 13 bases in between. The CDR3 totals 13 residues.

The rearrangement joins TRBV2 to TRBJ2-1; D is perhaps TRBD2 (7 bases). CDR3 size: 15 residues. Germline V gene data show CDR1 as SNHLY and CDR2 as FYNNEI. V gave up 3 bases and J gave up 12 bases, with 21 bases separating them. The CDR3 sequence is CASSDRGAAYVPQFF. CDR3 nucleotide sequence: TGTGCCAGCAGTGATCGGGGGGCTGCGTATGTACCGCAGTTCTTC.

CDR3 DNA: TGTGCCAGCTGCGCGTGGACTGGGGAGGACGAGCAGTACTTC. Residues: CASCAWTGEDEQYF. This chain joins TRBV9 and TRBJ2-7; a weak D match, TRBD2 (6 bases). The length of the CDR3 is 14 residues. Trimming cost V 7 bases and J 5 bases, with 19 bases left between them. CDR1 and CDR2 (germline): SGDLS, YYNGEE.

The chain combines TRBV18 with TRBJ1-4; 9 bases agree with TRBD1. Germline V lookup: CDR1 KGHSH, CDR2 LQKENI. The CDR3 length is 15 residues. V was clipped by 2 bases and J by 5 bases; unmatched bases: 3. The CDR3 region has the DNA TGTGCCAGCTCACCAAGGACAGGGGAGAATGAAAAACTGTTTTTT. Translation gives CASSPRTGENEKLFF. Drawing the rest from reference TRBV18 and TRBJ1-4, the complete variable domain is NAGVMQNPRHLVRRRGQEARLRCSPMKGHSHVYWYRQLPEEGLKFMVYLQKENIIDESGMPKERFSAEFPKEGPSILRIQQVVRGDSAAYFCASSPRTGENEKLFFGSGTQLSVL.

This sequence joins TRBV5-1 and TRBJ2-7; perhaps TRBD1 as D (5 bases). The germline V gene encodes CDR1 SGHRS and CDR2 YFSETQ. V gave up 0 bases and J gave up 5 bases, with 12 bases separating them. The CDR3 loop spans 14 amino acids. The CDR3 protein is CASSLETGANEQYF. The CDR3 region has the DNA TGCGCCAGCAGCTTGGAAACAGGTGCCAACGAGCAGTACTTC.

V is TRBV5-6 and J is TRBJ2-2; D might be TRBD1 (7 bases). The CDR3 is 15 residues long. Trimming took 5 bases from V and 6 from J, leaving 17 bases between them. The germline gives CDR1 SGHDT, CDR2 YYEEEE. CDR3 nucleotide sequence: TGTGCCAGCAGATACCGACAGGGAGGCGCCGGGGAGCTGTTTTTT. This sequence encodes CASRYRQGGAGELFF.

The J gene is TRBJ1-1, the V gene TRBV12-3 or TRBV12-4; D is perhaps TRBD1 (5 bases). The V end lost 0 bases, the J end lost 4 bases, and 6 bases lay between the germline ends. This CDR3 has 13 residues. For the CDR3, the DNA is TGTGCCAGCAGTTTAGCAAGGGGCACTGAAGCTTTCTTT. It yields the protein CASSLARGTEAFF.

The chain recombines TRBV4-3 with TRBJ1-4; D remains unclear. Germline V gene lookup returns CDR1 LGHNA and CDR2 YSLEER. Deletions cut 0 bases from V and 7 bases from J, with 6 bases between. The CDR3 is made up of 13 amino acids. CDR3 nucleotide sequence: TGCGCCAGCAGCCAAGATCTAGGTGAAAAACTGTTTTTT. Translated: CASSQDLGEKLFF.

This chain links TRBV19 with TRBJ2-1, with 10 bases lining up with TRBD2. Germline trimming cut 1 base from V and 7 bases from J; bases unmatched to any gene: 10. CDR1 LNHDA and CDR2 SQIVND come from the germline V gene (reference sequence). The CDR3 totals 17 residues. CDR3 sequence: CASSIARGSGGINEQFF. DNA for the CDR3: TGTGCCAGTAGTATAGCTCGGGGTAGCGGGGGGATAAATGAGCAGTTCTTC.